The next 3 T cell receptor beta chains were all read from a single sample in a study of blood T cell repertoires in COVID-19. Data came from immunoSEQ multiplex PCR; TCRdb stores just in-frame clones and leaves some out. Of 200,000 to 250,000 clones in the sample, around 83% were seen once. Sequencing was done on a sample of peripheral blood. Receptor source: a woman aged 45-60 years with COVID-19, enrolled during active disease.

The count of this clone is one. This rearrangement joins TRBV5-6 to TRBJ1-2, with D possibly being TRBD1 (6 bases). Deletions cut 0 bases from V and 8 bases from J, with 11 bases between. Germline V gene sequence: CDR1 SGHDT, CDR2 YYEEEE. The CDR3 spans 13 residues. DNA for the CDR3: TGTGCCAGCAGCTTGGGAAGGGGGTCCGGCTACACCTTC. The encoded protein is CASSLGRGSGYTF.

The genes are TRBV6-2 or TRBV6-3 and TRBJ2-3; 10 bases map to TRBD2. J gave up 5 bases and V 0 bases, and 8 bases lay outside the gene matches. This CDR3 has 17 amino acids. Looked up from germline, CDR1 is MNHEY and CDR2 is SVGEGT. The CDR3 DNA reads as TGTGCCAGCAGTTACTCGATGGCTAGCGGGGGAGTAGATACGCAGTATTTT. Its protein is CASSYSMASGGVDTQYF.

The chain joins TRBV6-2 or TRBV6-3 to TRBJ2-1; D is perhaps TRBD2 (7 bases). The CDR3 loop spans 15 amino acids. Per the germline V gene, CDR1 is MNHEY and CDR2 is SVGEGT. V lost 0 bases to trimming and J lost 9 bases, with 15 bases between them. CDR3 amino acids: CASSYSRGGVGEQFF. For the CDR3, the DNA is TGTGCCAGCAGTTACTCGCGAGGGGGGGTCGGTGAGCAGTTCTTC.